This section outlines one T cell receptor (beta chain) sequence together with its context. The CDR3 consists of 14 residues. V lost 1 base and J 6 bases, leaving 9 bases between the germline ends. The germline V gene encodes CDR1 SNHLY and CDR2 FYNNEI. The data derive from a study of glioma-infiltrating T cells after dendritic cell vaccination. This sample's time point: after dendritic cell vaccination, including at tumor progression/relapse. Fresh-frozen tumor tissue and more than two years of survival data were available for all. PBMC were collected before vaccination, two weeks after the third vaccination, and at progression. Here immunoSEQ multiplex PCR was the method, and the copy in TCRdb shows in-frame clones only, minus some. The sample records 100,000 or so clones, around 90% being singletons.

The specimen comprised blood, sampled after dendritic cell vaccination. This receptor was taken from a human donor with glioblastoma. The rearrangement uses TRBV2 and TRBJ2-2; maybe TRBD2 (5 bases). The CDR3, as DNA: TGTGCCAGCAGTGAAGGGAGGTGGGCCGGGGAGCTGTTTTTT. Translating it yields CASSEGRWAGELFF.